This is a list of T cell receptor beta chains from one sample in a study of cytomegalovirus exposure and HLA in healthy donors. TCRdb's copy holds only in-frame clones and misses some; the assay was immunoSEQ multiplex PCR. The sample carries about 160,000 clones, approximately 80% recorded once. Sample: PBMCs. The receptors were gathered from a woman in her thirties in good health and CMV-seropositive. CDR3s include the opening cysteine and the closing phenylalanine or tryptophan. Fields, in order: D gene, J gene, V gene, clone size, CDR3 protein, CDR3 DNA. The D gene is left open where the match is weak. Not all rows give a size; the values are once, few, many and, for expanded clones, a class.

d_call: NA
j_call: TRBJ1-5
v_call: TRBV7-2
clone_size: NA
cdr3_aa: CASSLNWNQPQHF
cdr3_nt: TGTGCCAGCAGCTTAAACTGGAATCAGCCCCAGCATTTT

d_call: NA
j_call: TRBJ2-4
v_call: TRBV1
clone_size: NA
cdr3_aa: CTSRLNRDRRRGVPAKNIQYF
cdr3_nt: TGCACCAGCAGACTCAACCGGGACAGGCGCCGAGGTGTCCCGGCCAAAAACATTCAGTACTTC

d_call: NA
j_call: TRBJ1-1
v_call: TRBV18
clone_size: NA
cdr3_aa: CASSLRGAEAFF
cdr3_nt: TGTGCCAGCTCACTCCGGGGAGCTGAAGCTTTCTTT

d_call: NA
j_call: TRBJ2-7
v_call: TRBV21-1
clone_size: NA
cdr3_aa: CASSKADRDSYEQYF
cdr3_nt: TGTGCCAGCAGCAAAGCGGACAGGGACTCCTACGAGCAGTACTTC

d_call: NA
j_call: TRBJ2-7
v_call: TRBV7-9
clone_size: NA
cdr3_aa: CASSIGTSYEQYF
cdr3_nt: TGTGCCAGCAGCATCGGGACTTCGTACGAGCAGTACTTC

d_call: NA
j_call: TRBJ1-1
v_call: TRBV9
clone_size: few
cdr3_aa: CASTRTGGQTEAFF
cdr3_nt: TGTGCCAGCACCCGAACCGGTGGACAAACTGAAGCTTTCTTT

d_call: NA
j_call: TRBJ1-3
v_call: TRBV7-8
clone_size: NA
cdr3_aa: CASSPDSSGNTIYF
cdr3_nt: TGTGCCAGCAGCCCAGACAGCTCAGGAAACACCATATATTTT

d_call: TRBD2
j_call: TRBJ2-2
v_call: TRBV5-4
clone_size: NA
cdr3_aa: CASSTRLGRGGAGELFF
cdr3_nt: TGTGCCAGCAGCACACGTTTGGGGCGGGGGGGGGCCGGGGAGCTGTTTTTT

d_call: NA
j_call: TRBJ1-2
v_call: TRBV7-2
clone_size: NA
cdr3_aa: CASSTTGSYGYTF
cdr3_nt: TGTGCCAGCAGCACGACAGGAAGCTATGGCTACACCTTC

d_call: NA
j_call: TRBJ1-3
v_call: TRBV9
clone_size: NA
cdr3_aa: CASAQFHSGNTIYF
cdr3_nt: TGTGCCAGCGCGCAATTTCACTCTGGAAACACCATATATTTT

d_call: TRBD1
j_call: TRBJ2-3
v_call: TRBV7-2
clone_size: NA
cdr3_aa: CASSLTGPTDTQYF
cdr3_nt: TGTGCCAGCAGCTTGACAGGGCCCACAGATACGCAGTATTTT

d_call: TRBD2
j_call: TRBJ2-3
v_call: TRBV7-3
clone_size: NA
cdr3_aa: CASSLGLAGIPSTDTQYF
cdr3_nt: TGTGCCAGCAGCCTCGGACTAGCGGGTATTCCTAGCACAGATACGCAGTATTTT

d_call: TRBD1
j_call: TRBJ2-2
v_call: TRBV6-1
clone_size: NA
cdr3_aa: CASSERGPGELFF
cdr3_nt: TGTGCCAGCAGTGAAAGGGGGCCCGGGGAGCTGTTTTTT

d_call: TRBD2
j_call: TRBJ2-2
v_call: TRBV7-9
clone_size: NA
cdr3_aa: CSSSPRLANTGELFF
cdr3_nt: TGTTCCAGCAGCCCCCGACTAGCCAACACCGGGGAGCTGTTTTTT

d_call: TRBD1
j_call: TRBJ1-1
v_call: TRBV7-9
clone_size: NA
cdr3_aa: CASSLGQGRPASSDTEAFF
cdr3_nt: TGTGCCAGCAGCCTGGGACAGGGGCGTCCGGCATCGTCGGACACTGAAGCTTTCTTT

d_call: NA
j_call: TRBJ1-2
v_call: TRBV19
clone_size: NA
cdr3_aa: CASSVYREANYGYTF
cdr3_nt: TGTGCCAGTAGCGTATATAGAGAAGCTAACTATGGCTACACCTTC

d_call: NA
j_call: TRBJ1-2
v_call: TRBV6-5
clone_size: NA
cdr3_aa: CASSLWGEKGGYTF
cdr3_nt: TGTGCCAGCAGCCTCTGGGGGGAAAAGGGTGGCTACACCTTC

d_call: NA
j_call: TRBJ1-1
v_call: TRBV6-4
clone_size: NA
cdr3_aa: CASSLSVNTEAFF
cdr3_nt: TGTGCCAGCAGTCTCTCAGTAAACACTGAAGCTTTCTTT

d_call: TRBD1
j_call: TRBJ1-2
v_call: TRBV5-8
clone_size: NA
cdr3_aa: CASSYGQGETYGYTF
cdr3_nt: TGTGCCAGCAGTTATGGACAGGGCGAAACGTATGGCTACACCTTC

d_call: NA
j_call: TRBJ1-5
v_call: TRBV7-6
clone_size: NA
cdr3_aa: CASSFPRVGNQPQHF
cdr3_nt: TGTGCCAGCAGCTTCCCGCGAGTCGGCAATCAGCCCCAGCATTTT

d_call: NA
j_call: TRBJ2-3
v_call: TRBV29-1
clone_size: NA
cdr3_aa: CSVDEGRLDTDTQYF
cdr3_nt: TGCAGCGTTGACGAGGGCCGGCTAGACACAGATACGCAGTATTTT

d_call: TRBD2
j_call: TRBJ2-1
v_call: TRBV2
clone_size: NA
cdr3_aa: CASSVRGGSWANEQFF
cdr3_nt: TGTGCCAGCAGTGTTCGGGGAGGGTCGTGGGCCAATGAGCAGTTCTTC

d_call: NA
j_call: TRBJ1-2
v_call: TRBV4-1
clone_size: NA
cdr3_aa: CASSQVRIRGSNYGYTF
cdr3_nt: TGCGCCAGCAGCCAAGTAAGGATCAGGGGTTCCAACTATGGCTACACCTTC

d_call: NA
j_call: TRBJ2-1
v_call: TRBV7-9
clone_size: NA
cdr3_aa: CASSLRLPNAGNEQFF
cdr3_nt: TGTGCCAGCAGCTTAAGACTTCCCAACGCCGGCAATGAGCAGTTCTTC

d_call: TRBD1
j_call: TRBJ2-7
v_call: TRBV18
clone_size: NA
cdr3_aa: CASSPRTGVDEQYF
cdr3_nt: TGTGCCAGCTCACCCCGGACAGGAGTCGACGAGCAGTACTTC

d_call: NA
j_call: TRBJ1-6
v_call: TRBV4-3
clone_size: few
cdr3_aa: CASSFQGTHSPLHF
cdr3_nt: TGCGCCAGCAGTTTCCAGGGAACTCATTCACCCCTCCACTTT

d_call: NA
j_call: TRBJ1-1
v_call: TRBV15
clone_size: NA
cdr3_aa: CATSREYQGNTEAFF
cdr3_nt: TGTGCCACCAGCAGAGAGTATCAGGGGAACACTGAAGCTTTCTTT

d_call: TRBD1
j_call: TRBJ2-7
v_call: TRBV6-5
clone_size: NA
cdr3_aa: CASRPGQEYKQYF
cdr3_nt: TGTGCCAGCAGGCCGGGACAGGAGTATAAGCAGTACTTC

d_call: TRBD1
j_call: TRBJ1-6
v_call: TRBV7-2
clone_size: many
cdr3_aa: CASSSLTGSYNSPLHF
cdr3_nt: TGTGCCAGCAGCTCCTTGACAGGGTCCTATAATTCACCCCTCCACTTT

d_call: NA
j_call: TRBJ2-6
v_call: TRBV11-2
clone_size: NA
cdr3_aa: CASSQNSGANVLTF
cdr3_nt: TGTGCCAGCAGCCAAAACTCTGGGGCCAACGTCCTGACTTTC

d_call: NA
j_call: TRBJ1-2
v_call: TRBV4-3
clone_size: once
cdr3_aa: CASSQDFGQVGTF
cdr3_nt: TGCGCCAGCAGCCAAGATTTTGGGCAGGTTGGGACCTTC

d_call: NA
j_call: TRBJ1-3
v_call: TRBV6-1
clone_size: NA
cdr3_aa: CASGRTLGNTIYF
cdr3_nt: TGTGCCAGCGGTAGAACTCTTGGAAACACCATATATTTT

d_call: NA
j_call: TRBJ2-5
v_call: TRBV9
clone_size: NA
cdr3_aa: CASSVGRTQYF
cdr3_nt: TGTGCCAGCAGCGTAGGTCGGACCCAGTACTTC

d_call: NA
j_call: TRBJ2-2
v_call: TRBV28
clone_size: NA
cdr3_aa: CASRSPESGELFF
cdr3_nt: TGTGCCAGCAGGTCCCCGGAGTCCGGGGAGCTGTTTTTT

d_call: NA
j_call: TRBJ1-3
v_call: TRBV5-1
clone_size: NA
cdr3_aa: CASSLDSSGNTIYF
cdr3_nt: TGCGCCAGCAGCTTGGACTCCTCTGGAAACACCATATATTTT

d_call: NA
j_call: TRBJ1-5
v_call: TRBV19
clone_size: NA
cdr3_aa: CASSGTVNQPQHF
cdr3_nt: TGTGCCAGTAGTGGTACAGTTAACCAGCCCCAGCATTTT

d_call: TRBD1
j_call: TRBJ2-5
v_call: TRBV2
clone_size: NA
cdr3_aa: CASSRTGRETQYF
cdr3_nt: TGTGCCAGCAGCCGGACAGGACGAGAGACCCAGTACTTC

d_call: NA
j_call: TRBJ1-5
v_call: TRBV5-1
clone_size: few
cdr3_aa: CASSLGGQGNQPQHF
cdr3_nt: TGCGCCAGCAGCTTGGGGGGGCAGGGCAATCAGCCCCAGCATTTT

d_call: TRBD1
j_call: TRBJ1-1
v_call: TRBV28
clone_size: NA
cdr3_aa: CASRLQGLSPEAFF
cdr3_nt: TGTGCCAGTCGTTTACAGGGGTTAAGCCCTGAAGCTTTCTTT

d_call: TRBD1
j_call: TRBJ1-2
v_call: TRBV7-6
clone_size: NA
cdr3_aa: CASSLGQGGFLRGYTF
cdr3_nt: TGTGCCAGCAGCTTAGGACAGGGGGGTTTCTTGCGTGGCTACACCTTC